This T cell receptor beta chain was recorded in a study of shared clonotypes between healthy human individuals. Study details: With ages of 18 to 49, the donors were a couple of women and a few men.

The V gene's germline CDR1 is ENHRY and CDR2 SYGVKD. This CDR3 comprises 16 residues. With V trimmed by 3 bases and J by 1 base, 8 bases remained unmatched. Deep level was the assay's run setting. Genomic DNA per cell subset filled all wells of several immunoSEQ plates. Here immunoSEQ multiplex PCR was the method, and the copy in TCRdb shows in-frame clones only, minus some. Among about 2,200,000 clones, 85% to 95% were seen once, and the ten largest hold 1.5% to 2%. Only CD45RO-negative cells positively selected for CCR7 counted as naive CD8 cells, so terminally differentiated effector memory CD45RA+ cells were excluded.

V and J are TRBV10-3 and TRBJ1-1; 7 positions agree with TRBD1. The sequence was collected from a man aged 18-30 years in good health. Some clones in this sample may be carry-over from other donors' samples. Sequencing input: naive CD8+ T cells from PBMCs. Here the CDR3 reads CAISDTGVFSNTEAFF. The CDR3 region has the DNA TGTGCCATCAGTGATACAGGGGTATTCTCGAACACTGAAGCTTTCTTT.